The sequence of this T cell receptor beta chain was determined in a study of cytomegalovirus exposure and HLA in healthy donors. General observations from the study: In vitro testing confirmed a few CMV-associated chains as specific for CMV antigens. Reportedly, a later analysis found an Asian-associated ancestry cluster had fewer N-insertions than the roughly 700-donor mean. TCR beta V- and J-gene trimming was later associated with a missense DCLRE1C variant.

PCR amplification relied on 60 Vbeta primers (plus 13 Jbeta primers). Assay used: immunoSEQ multiplex PCR; TCRdb lists only in-frame clones, some missing. The table shows about 80,000 clones, with approximately 65% occurring only once. This clone occurred a few times. Its antigen is unidentified. Donors sampled were nominally healthy, though unrecorded immune exposures were likely. Sequences were obtained from PBMCs. The source of this sequence is a male donor in good health and CMV-seropositive.

The CDR3 sequence: CAWSGTGVGNTIYF. The CDR3 DNA reads as TGTGCCTGGAGTGGTACAGGGGTTGGAAACACCATATATTTT. The V call is TRBV30, the J call TRBJ1-3; 7 nucleotides line up with TRBD1. V lost 1 base and J lost 3; bases outside the gene matches: 3. Germline CDR1 reads GTSNPN; CDR2 reads SVGIG (reference sequence). The CDR3 has 14 residues.